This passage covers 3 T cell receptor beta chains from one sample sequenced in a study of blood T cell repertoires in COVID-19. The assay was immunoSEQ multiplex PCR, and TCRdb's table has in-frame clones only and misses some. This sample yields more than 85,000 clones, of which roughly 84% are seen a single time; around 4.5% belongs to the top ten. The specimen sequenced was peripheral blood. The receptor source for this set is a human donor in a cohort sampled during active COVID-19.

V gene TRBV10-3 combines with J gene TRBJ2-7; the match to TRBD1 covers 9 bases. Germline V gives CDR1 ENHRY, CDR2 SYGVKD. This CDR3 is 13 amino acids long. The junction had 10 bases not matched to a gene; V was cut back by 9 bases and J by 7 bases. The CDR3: CAIGQGSPGEQYF. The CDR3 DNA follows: TGTGCCATTGGACAGGGGTCCCCGGGTGAGCAGTACTTC.

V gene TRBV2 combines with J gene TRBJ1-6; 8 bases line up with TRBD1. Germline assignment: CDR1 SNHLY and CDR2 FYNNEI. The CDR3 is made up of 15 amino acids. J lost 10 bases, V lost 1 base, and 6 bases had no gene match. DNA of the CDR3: TGTGCCAGCAGTGAAGACCCAGGGGGCTGGTCACCCCTCCACTTT. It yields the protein CASSEDPGGWSPLHF.

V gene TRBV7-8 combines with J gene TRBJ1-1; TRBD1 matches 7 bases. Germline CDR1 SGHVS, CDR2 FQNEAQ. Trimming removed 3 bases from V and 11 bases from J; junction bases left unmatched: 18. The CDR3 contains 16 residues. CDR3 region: CASSFPPEGAGMGAFF. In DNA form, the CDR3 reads TGTGCCAGCAGCTTTCCCCCCGAGGGGGCGGGTATGGGCGCTTTCTTT.